The clone carrying this T cell receptor (beta chain) was recorded at least ten times. What it recognizes is unknown. In TCRdb, the RT-PCR reads were re-called with MiXCR into one record per CDR3 protein. Among about 520,000 distinct CDR3 sequences listed, about 10% were seen once. This specimen comes from a study of response to subunit inactivated influenza vaccine. Study results and caveats: New T cells are recruited in small numbers by each seasonal influenza vaccination, according to the authors' suggestion.

J gave up 8 bases and V 10 bases, and 7 bases lay outside the gene matches. The CDR3 totals 11 residues. The chain combines TRBV12-3 or TRBV12-4 with TRBJ1-1; 7 bases are a match to TRBD1. This sample comprised PBMCs from blood, obtained around seven weeks after vaccination. The TCR sequence derives from a man in his forties or fifties who received an inactivated influenza vaccine. The CDR3 nucleotides read TGTGCCACGACTGGGACAGCCGAAGCTTTCTTT. Protein product: CATTGTAEAFF.